This T cell receptor beta chain stems from a study of cytomegalovirus exposure and HLA in healthy donors. The CDR3 runs to 15 residues. The germline CDR1 and CDR2 sequences are MNHEY and SMNVEV (reference sequence). V lost 5 bases to trimming and J lost 6 bases; unmatched junction nucleotides: 10. Researchers ran the PCR with 60 Vbeta and 13 Jbeta primers. Libraries were prepared by immunoSEQ multiplex PCR; TCRdb keeps only in-frame clonotypes and omits some of them. This table holds some 54,000 clones, 80% found once. This clone was observed a handful of times. The chain couples TRBV27 to TRBJ2-7, with TRBD1 matching 10 bases. The receptor's source is a male donor in good health and CMV-seronegative. Sequenced sample: PBMCs. This CDR3 is CASSPLTGTGAEQYF. For the CDR3, the DNA is TGTGCCAGCAGTCCCTTAACCGGGACAGGGGCCGAGCAGTACTTC.